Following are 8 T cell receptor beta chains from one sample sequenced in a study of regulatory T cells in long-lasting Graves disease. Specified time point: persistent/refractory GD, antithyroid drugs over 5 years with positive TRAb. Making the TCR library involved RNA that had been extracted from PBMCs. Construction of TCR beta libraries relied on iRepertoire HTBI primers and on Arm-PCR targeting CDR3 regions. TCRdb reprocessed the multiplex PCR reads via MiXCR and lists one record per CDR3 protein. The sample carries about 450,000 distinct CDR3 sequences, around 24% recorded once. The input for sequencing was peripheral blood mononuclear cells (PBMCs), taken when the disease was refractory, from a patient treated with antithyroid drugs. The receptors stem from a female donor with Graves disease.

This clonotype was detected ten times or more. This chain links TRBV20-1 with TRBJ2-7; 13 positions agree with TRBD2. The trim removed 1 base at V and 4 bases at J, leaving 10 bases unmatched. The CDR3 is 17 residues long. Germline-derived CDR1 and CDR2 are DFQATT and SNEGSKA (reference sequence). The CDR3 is CSARVPPLAGGRYEQYF. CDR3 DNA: TGCAGTGCTAGAGTACCGCCACTAGCGGGAGGGCGTTACGAGCAGTACTTC.

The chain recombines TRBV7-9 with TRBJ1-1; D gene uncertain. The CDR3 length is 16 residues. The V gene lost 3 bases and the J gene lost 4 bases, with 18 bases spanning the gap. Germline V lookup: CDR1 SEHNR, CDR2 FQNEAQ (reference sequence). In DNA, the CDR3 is TGTGCCAGCAGCTTTTATATAGACGAACTTGCCACTGAAGCTTTCTTT. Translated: CASSFYIDELATEAFF.

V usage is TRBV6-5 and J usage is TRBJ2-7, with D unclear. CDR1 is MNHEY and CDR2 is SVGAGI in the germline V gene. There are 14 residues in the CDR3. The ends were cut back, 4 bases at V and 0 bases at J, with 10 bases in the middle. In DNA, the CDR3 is TGTGCCAGCAGTTTTGACAAGAGCTCCTACGAGCAGTACTTC. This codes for CASSFDKSSYEQYF.

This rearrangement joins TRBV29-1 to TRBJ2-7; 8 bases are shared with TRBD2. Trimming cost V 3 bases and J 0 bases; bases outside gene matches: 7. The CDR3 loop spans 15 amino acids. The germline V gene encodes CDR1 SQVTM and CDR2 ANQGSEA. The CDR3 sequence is CSVEVGSGISYEQYF. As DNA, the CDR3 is TGCAGCGTTGAGGTTGGTAGCGGGATCTCCTACGAGCAGTACTTC.

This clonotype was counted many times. The CDR3 here is CASTRRAGTQETQYF. The CDR3 DNA reads TGTGCCAGCACTCGTCGGGCAGGGACCCAAGAGACCCAGTACTTC. This chain links TRBV2 with TRBJ2-5; D tentatively reads TRBD1 or TRBD2 (5 bases each). Between the trimmed V and J ends, which lost 7 bases and 1 base, there was a span of 16 bases. The CDR3 loop spans 15 amino acids. Germline V gene lookup returns CDR1 SNHLY and CDR2 FYNNEI.

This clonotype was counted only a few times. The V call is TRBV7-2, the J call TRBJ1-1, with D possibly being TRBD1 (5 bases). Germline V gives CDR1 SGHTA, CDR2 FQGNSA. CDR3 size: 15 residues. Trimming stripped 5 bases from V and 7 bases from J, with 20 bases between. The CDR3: CASSHGRGATVEAFF. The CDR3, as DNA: TGTGCCAGCAGCCACGGAAGAGGGGCAACGGTTGAAGCTTTCTTT.

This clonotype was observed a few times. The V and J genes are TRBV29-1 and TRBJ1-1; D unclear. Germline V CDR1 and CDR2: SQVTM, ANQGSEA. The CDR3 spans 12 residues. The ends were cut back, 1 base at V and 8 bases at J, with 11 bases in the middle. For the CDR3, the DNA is TGCAGCGTTGAAGGAAACTCGGGGGAAGCTTTCTTT. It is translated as CSVEGNSGEAFF.

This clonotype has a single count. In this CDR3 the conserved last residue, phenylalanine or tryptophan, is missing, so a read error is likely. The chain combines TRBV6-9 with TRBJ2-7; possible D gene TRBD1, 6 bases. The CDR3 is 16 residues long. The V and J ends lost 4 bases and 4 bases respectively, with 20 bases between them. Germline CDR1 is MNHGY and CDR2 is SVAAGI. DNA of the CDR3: TGTGCCAGCAGTTCCGGACAGACCTCTCAACTTTACGAGCAGTACTCC. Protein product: CASSSGQTSQLYEQYS.